This TCR beta chain appears in the sequencing data of a study of T cell responses to AZD1222 COVID-19 vaccine. Points from the study as a whole: Spike-spanning, vaccine-associated CD4 TCRs were dominant at 160-218 and 743-854. Spike-specific TCR breadth and depth rose after two AZD1222 doses.

Method: immunoSEQ multiplex PCR; TCRdb's copy keeps in-frame clones and lacks some. The repertoire has about 140,000 clones, approximately 85% of them found once; the top ten carry roughly 8%. Turning to this clone: Its antigen is still unknown.

Trimming cost V 4 bases and J 10 bases; bases outside gene matches: 5. This CDR3 contains 14 residues. The V gene's germline CDR1 is KGHDR and CDR2 SFDVKD. The V gene is TRBV24-1, the J gene TRBJ2-1, with 11 bases identical to TRBD2. Sequencing used peripheral blood, obtained on day 0 of AZD1222 vaccination. This TCR came from an adult in good health. The CDR3 DNA reads TGTGCCACCAGTGACCCCGGGACTAGCGGAGAGCAGTTCTTC. Its protein is CATSDPGTSGEQFF.